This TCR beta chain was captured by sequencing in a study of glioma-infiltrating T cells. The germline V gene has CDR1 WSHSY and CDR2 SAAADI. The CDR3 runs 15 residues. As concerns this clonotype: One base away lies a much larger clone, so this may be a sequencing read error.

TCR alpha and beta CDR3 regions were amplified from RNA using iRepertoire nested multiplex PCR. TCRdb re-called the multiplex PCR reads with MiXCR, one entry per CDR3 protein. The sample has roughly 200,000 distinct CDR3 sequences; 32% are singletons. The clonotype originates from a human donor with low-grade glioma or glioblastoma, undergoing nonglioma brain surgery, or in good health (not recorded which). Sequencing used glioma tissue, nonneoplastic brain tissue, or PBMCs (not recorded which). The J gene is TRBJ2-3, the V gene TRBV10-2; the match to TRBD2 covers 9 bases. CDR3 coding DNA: TGCGCCAGCAGTGAGTCGGCGGGAGGGACAGATACGAAGTATTTT. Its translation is CASSESAGGTDTKYF.